These T cell receptor beta chains were read from a single sample in a study of blood T cell repertoires in COVID-19. Generated by immunoSEQ multiplex PCR, the TCRdb table keeps only in-frame clones and is missing some. The data hold approximately 450,000 clones, with approximately 90% observed a single time. Sequenced: PBMCs or T cells enriched from blood (not recorded which). These receptors were obtained from a man between 25 and 39 years old who had recovered from COVID-19. Both conserved end residues are part of each CDR3. D genes are given only for firm matches. Clone size is given for some rows only: seen once, a few or many times, or a class if the clone is expanded.

length,size,V,J,D,CDR3,DNA
15,NA,TRBV19,TRBJ2-7,TRBD1,CASSIGGTGSYEQYF,TGTGCCAGTAGTATAGGGGGGACAGGATCCTACGAGCAGTACTTC
15,NA,TRBV5-1,TRBJ2-7,NA,CASSLDSARAYEQYF,TGCGCCAGCAGCTTGGACTCCGCACGGGCCTACGAGCAGTACTTC
13,NA,TRBV12-3/TRBV12-4,TRBJ1-3,NA,CASSPSSGNTIYF,TGTGCCAGCAGTCCCTCCTCTGGAAACACCATATATTTT
13,once,TRBV19,TRBJ2-7,TRBD1,CASKDRGSYEQYF,TGTGCCAGTAAGGACAGGGGTTCCTACGAGCAGTACTTC
13,NA,TRBV9,TRBJ2-1,TRBD2,CASSVAGGPEQFF,TGTGCCAGCAGCGTAGCGGGGGGGCCGGAGCAGTTCTTC
12,NA,TRBV5-6,TRBJ2-1,NA,CASSFRIGEQFF,TGTGCCAGCAGCTTCAGGATCGGAGAGCAGTTCTTC
13,NA,TRBV29-1,TRBJ1-2,TRBD1,CSVAGGAHYGYTF,TGCAGCGTTGCAGGGGGCGCTCACTATGGCTACACCTTC
14,NA,TRBV7-2,TRBJ1-2,TRBD1,CASSSPDRGPGYTF,TGTGCCAGCAGCTCGCCGGACAGGGGTCCGGGCTACACCTTC
15,NA,TRBV5-4,TRBJ2-1,NA,CASSLGFSVNNEQFF,TGTGCCAGCAGCTTGGGGTTTAGCGTTAACAATGAGCAGTTCTTC
12,NA,TRBV14,TRBJ1-4,NA,CASSRWLGELFF,TGTGCCAGCAGCCGATGGTTAGGGGAACTGTTTTTT
15,NA,TRBV27,TRBJ1-5,NA,CASSPLGGDGQPQHF,TGTGCCAGCAGTCCCCTGGGGGGAGATGGTCAGCCCCAGCATTTT
14,NA,TRBV10-3,TRBJ1-5,TRBD1,CAISEGQGGQPQHF,TGTGCCATCAGTGAGGGACAGGGAGGTCAGCCCCAGCATTTT
15,NA,TRBV19,TRBJ2-2,TRBD2,CASMRGGLNTGELFF,TGTGCCAGTATGCGGGGGGGCTTGAACACCGGGGAGCTGTTTTTT
19,NA,TRBV11-2,TRBJ2-1,TRBD2,CASSSLDLAGDGSYNEQFF,TGTGCCAGCAGCTCCCTAGACCTAGCGGGAGATGGCTCCTACAATGAGCAGTTCTTC
14,NA,TRBV30,TRBJ2-7,TRBD2,CAWTYPPSGREQYF,TGTGCCTGGACCTATCCCCCTAGCGGGAGGGAGCAGTACTTC
14,NA,TRBV19,TRBJ2-1,NA,CASSRTERANEQFF,TGTGCCAGTAGTCGGACAGAACGCGCCAATGAGCAGTTCTTC
15,NA,TRBV6-5,TRBJ1-5,NA,CASSYSWQGNQPQHF,TGTGCCAGCAGTTACTCTTGGCAGGGCAATCAGCCCCAGCATTTT
13,once,TRBV14,TRBJ2-7,NA,CASSQPTGYEQYF,TGTGCCAGCAGCCAGCCTACAGGCTACGAGCAGTACTTC
12,NA,TRBV15,TRBJ1-5,NA,CATSSRDQPQHF,TGTGCCACCAGCAGCAGGGATCAGCCCCAGCATTTT
13,few,TRBV5-1,TRBJ2-7,NA,CASSFTDSHEQYF,TGCGCCAGCAGCTTTACGGACTCCCACGAGCAGTACTTC
15,NA,TRBV5-4,TRBJ2-2,TRBD1,CASSLGDRAAGELFF,TGTGCCAGCAGCTTGGGGGACAGGGCTGCCGGGGAGCTGTTTTTT
15,NA,TRBV28,TRBJ2-3,TRBD2,CASTVAGGRTDTQYF,TGTGCCAGCACCGTAGCGGGAGGTCGCACAGATACGCAGTATTTT
15,NA,TRBV5-4,TRBJ2-5,TRBD1,CASSPKGQGKETQYF,TGTGCCAGCAGCCCAAAGGGACAGGGAAAAGAGACCCAGTACTTC
16,NA,TRBV18,TRBJ1-1,TRBD1,CASSPSTGGVGTEAFF,TGTGCCAGCTCACCATCGACAGGGGGAGTAGGAACTGAAGCTTTCTTT